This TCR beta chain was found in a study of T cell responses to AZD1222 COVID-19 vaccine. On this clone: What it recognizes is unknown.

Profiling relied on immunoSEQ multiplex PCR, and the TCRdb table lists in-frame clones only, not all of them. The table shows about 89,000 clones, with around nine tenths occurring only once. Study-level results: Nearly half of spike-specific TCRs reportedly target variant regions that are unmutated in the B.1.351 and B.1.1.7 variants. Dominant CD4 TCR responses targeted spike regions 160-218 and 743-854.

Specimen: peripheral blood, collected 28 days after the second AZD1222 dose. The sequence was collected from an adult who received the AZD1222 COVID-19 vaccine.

CDR3 protein: CSANGVAEQFF. The CDR3 DNA sequence: TGCAGCGCCAACGGGGTGGCCGAGCAGTTCTTC. The chain is built from TRBV29-1 and TRBJ2-1, with D possibly matching TRBD2 (5 bases). The CDR3 consists of 11 residues. CDR1 and CDR2 from the germline V gene are SQVTM and ANQGSEA. V was trimmed by 7 bases and J by 10 bases, leaving 14 bases between them.